This T cell receptor (beta chain) emerged from a study of Ad26.COV2.S vaccination and SARS-CoV-2 variants. Study as a whole: Once or twice, 56 days apart, Ad26.COV2.S was delivered intramuscularly. Broader study findings: Possible underestimation of total T cell responses by the TCR breadth and depth analyses was noted. Placebo recipients and vaccine recipients were similar in non-spike TCR breadth.

For this clone: Its specificity is unknown.

As to treatment: around 19 received Ad26.COV2.S at low or high dose, single or two shots; 5 received placebo; per-sample allocation not given. Day 63 after the first vaccine or placebo injection was the time point for sampling. Method: immunoSEQ multiplex PCR; TCRdb's copy keeps in-frame clones and lacks some. This table has roughly 460,000 clones, roughly 87% appearing once. The specimen comprised peripheral blood, sampled in a trial of Ad26.COV2.S vaccine versus placebo. The clonotype comes from a person between 18 and 65 years old who received the Ad26.COV2.S COVID-19 vaccine or a placebo.

The DNA of the CDR3 is TGTGCCACCAGTGACCCACTAGCGGGAGCAAGCTCCTACAATGAGCAGTTCTTC. Protein product: CATSDPLAGASSYNEQFF. This chain uses TRBV24-1 with TRBJ2-1, with 11 bases matching TRBD2. The V gene's germline CDR1 is KGHDR and CDR2 SFDVKD. This CDR3 is 18 amino acids long. Unmatched junction bases numbered 7, after V lost 4 bases and J lost 0 bases.